What follows are 27 T cell receptor beta chains derived from one specimen sequenced in a study of blood T cell repertoires in COVID-19. Here immunoSEQ multiplex PCR was the method, and the copy in TCRdb shows in-frame clones only, minus some. Here the sample spans around 64,000 clones, more than 75% being singletons. Sequencing input: peripheral blood. The receptor source for this set is a human donor in a cohort sampled during active COVID-19.

This sequence joins TRBV5-6 and TRBJ2-5; 10 bases are shared with TRBD2. This CDR3 region has 18 residues. Unmatched junction bases numbered 16, after V lost 3 bases and J lost 5 bases. CDR1 is SGHDT and CDR2 is YYEEEE in the germline V gene. CDR3 residues: CASSSPGGSGGAGETQYF. CDR3 in DNA: TGTGCCAGCAGCTCCCCCGGAGGCAGCGGGGGGGCGGGTGAGACCCAGTACTTC.

The CDR3 coding sequence is TGTGCCAGTAGTTCGGGACAGGGAAACTATGGCTACACCTTC. Protein product: CASSSGQGNYGYTF. The chain carries TRBV19 and TRBJ1-2; 9 nucleotides agree with TRBD1. Germline CDR1 reads LNHDA; CDR2 reads SQIVND (reference sequence). Losses at the gene ends were 5 bases for V and 2 bases for J; bases not matched to a gene: 3. The CDR3 loop spans 14 amino acids.

The V and J genes are TRBV29-1 and TRBJ2-5; possibly TRBD1 for D (6 bases). V was pared by 7 bases and J by 4 bases, with 16 bases between. The length of the CDR3 is 13 residues. Germline V gene sequence: CDR1 SQVTM, CDR2 ANQGSEA. The CDR3 coding sequence is TGCAGCGCAAAAAGGGGGAACACAGAGACCCAGTACTTC. This translates into CSAKRGNTETQYF.

CDR3 amino acids: CASSTRTGWKTQYF. Written as DNA, the CDR3 is TGCGCCAGCAGCACCCGGACAGGGTGGAAGACCCAGTACTTC. The genes are TRBV5-1 and TRBJ2-5, with TRBD1 matching 8 bases. J lost 6 bases, V lost 4 bases, and 8 bases had no gene match. This CDR3 has 14 amino acids. In germline, CDR1 is SGHRS, CDR2 YFSETQ.

The J gene is TRBJ1-2, the V gene TRBV29-1; no firm D call. V lost 4 bases to trimming and J lost 6 bases, with 18 bases between them. Germline lookup yields CDR1 SQVTM and CDR2 ANQGSEA. The CDR3 extends over 14 amino acids. For the CDR3, the DNA is TGCAGCGTTGGGGTTCACGAGGCTCCCGATGGCTACACCTTC. This encodes CSVGVHEAPDGYTF.

The chain uses TRBV18 and TRBJ2-7, with TRBD1 matching over 8 bases. V lost 5 bases, J lost 2 bases, and 5 bases stayed unmatched. This CDR3 has 14 residues. The germline V gene has CDR1 KGHSH and CDR2 LQKENI. The CDR3, as DNA: TGTGCCAGCTCAAACACAGGGGGGACCTACGAGCAGTACTTC. This codes for CASSNTGGTYEQYF.

This clone was detected only once. This rearrangement joins TRBV19 to TRBJ1-5; possibly TRBD1 for D (5 bases). The CDR3 is 14 amino acids. Trimming shortened V by 1 base and J by 3 bases, and 7 bases separated the two germline ends. Germline lookup yields CDR1 LNHDA and CDR2 SQIVND (reference sequence). CDR3 sequence: CASSIGRANQPQHF. DNA of the CDR3: TGTGCCAGTAGTATAGGCAGGGCCAATCAGCCCCAGCATTTT. Full variable domain (outside the CDR3, taken from reference TRBV19 and TRBJ1-5): DGGITQSPKYLFRKEGQNVTLSCEQNLNHDAMYWYRQDPGQGLRLIYYSQIVNDFQKGDIAEGYSVSREKKESFPLTVTSAQKNPTAFYLCASSIGRANQPQHFGDGTRLSIL.

This sequence joins TRBV5-1 and TRBJ2-3, with D possibly being TRBD2 (6 bases). The CDR3 has 15 amino acids. V was cut by 9 bases and J by 2 bases, with 19 bases left in between. Germline CDR1 is SGHRS and CDR2 is YFSETQ. For the CDR3, the DNA is TGCGCCACCAACGCGGAGGGGAGAGTCACAGATACGCAGTATTTT. The encoded protein is CATNAEGRVTDTQYF.

V usage is TRBV5-4 and J usage is TRBJ1-4, with 7 bases matching TRBD1. There are 14 residues in the CDR3. V trimming: 4 bases; J trimming: 8 bases; junction bases outside the gene matches: 8. The germline V gene has CDR1 SGHNT and CDR2 YYREEE (reference sequence). CDR3 region: CASSADRNKEKLFF. The CDR3 DNA reads as TGTGCCAGCAGCGCGGACAGGAACAAGGAAAAACTGTTTTTT.

This chain links TRBV15 with TRBJ1-1; TRBD1 matches 7 bases. After removal of 2 bases from V and 6 bases from J, the junction contained 12 bases not matched to a gene. This CDR3 spans 16 amino acids. Germline assignment: CDR1 LNHNV and CDR2 YYDKDF (reference sequence). The CDR3 region has the DNA TGTGCCACCAGCAGACTCCGGACAGGAGGCCAATCTGAAGCTTTCTTT. Translation gives CATSRLRTGGQSEAFF. The whole variable domain, filled in from reference TRBV15 and TRBJ1-1, reads DAMVIQNPRYQVTQFGKPVTLSCSQTLNHNVMYWYQQKSSQAPKLLFHYYDKDFNNEADTPDNFQSRRPNTSFCFLDIRSPGLGDTAMYLCATSRLRTGGQSEAFFGQGTRLTVV.

The J gene is TRBJ2-7, the V gene TRBV3-1 (or the pseudogene TRBV3-2), with 7 bases fitting TRBD1. Germline V CDR1 and CDR2: LGHDT, YNNKEL (reference sequence). The CDR3 length is 18 residues. Trimming removed 0 bases from V and 5 bases from J; junction bases left unmatched: 16. The CDR3 is CASSQDRSPTGWKDEQYF. CDR3 nucleotides: TGTGCCAGCAGCCAAGATAGATCGCCGACAGGGTGGAAGGACGAGCAGTACTTC.

This clone was found a few times. This CDR3 reads CASSSQTGDQPQHF. Written as DNA, the CDR3 is TGTGCCAGCAGCTCCCAAACAGGGGATCAGCCCCAGCATTTT. The chain is built from TRBV5-4 and TRBJ1-5, with 7 bases that match TRBD1. Trimming removed 3 bases from V and 5 bases from J; junction bases left unmatched: 5. Germline assignment: CDR1 SGHNT and CDR2 YYREEE (reference sequence). CDR3 size: 14 residues.

V and J are TRBV4-2 and TRBJ2-2; 11 bases line up with TRBD2. The CDR3 length is 13 residues. CDR1 is LGHNA and CDR2 is YNFKEQ in the germline V gene. The CDR3 DNA is TGTGCGGCGACTAGCGGGGCCCCCGGGGAGCTGTTTTTT. Translation: CAATSGAPGELFF.

The V gene is TRBV18, the J gene TRBJ2-3; unclear D gene. Trimming removed 4 bases from V and 5 bases from J, with 7 bases in between. This CDR3 has 12 amino acids. In germline, CDR1 is KGHSH, CDR2 LQKENI. The CDR3 DNA sequence: TGTGCCAGCTCACTCAGTGAAGATACGCAGTATTTT. Translated: CASSLSEDTQYF.

The genes are TRBV5-4 and TRBJ2-5; D may be TRBD2 (7 bases). Deletions cut 3 bases from V and 5 bases from J, with 20 bases between. Germline CDR1 reads SGHNT; CDR2 reads YYREEE (reference sequence). The CDR3 is 16 amino acids. The CDR3 nucleotides are TGTGCCAGCAGCTCCCCTGGGAGGGGGGGCGCGGAGACCCAGTACTTC. Protein sequence: CASSSPGRGGAETQYF.

This clone occurred a few times. V gene TRBV5-4 combines with J gene TRBJ2-7, with D perhaps matching TRBD2 (7 bases). V was cut by 3 bases and J by 4 bases, with 20 bases left in between. The CDR3 has 16 residues. The germline V gene encodes CDR1 SGHNT and CDR2 YYREEE (reference sequence). The CDR3 sequence: CASSWTEGGQGYEQYV. The CDR3 nucleotides read TGTGCCAGCAGCTGGACCGAGGGGGGGCAAGGGTACGAGCAGTACGTC.

V usage is TRBV30 and J usage is TRBJ1-1; D is undetermined. The V and J ends lost 1 base and 7 bases respectively, with 7 bases between them. The CDR3 contains 11 residues. Germline CDR1 and CDR2: GTSNPN and SVGIG (reference sequence). The CDR3 DNA reads as TGTGCCTGGAGTGAGTCCGGTGAAGCTTTCTTT. It translates to CAWSESGEAFF.

The V gene is TRBV11-3, the J gene TRBJ2-2, with 7 nucleotides matching TRBD2. V was pared by 3 bases and J by 2 bases, with 3 bases of the junction left unmatched. This CDR3 has 15 residues. Germline assignment: CDR1 SGHNT and CDR2 YENEEA. The DNA of the CDR3 is TGTGCCAGCAGCTTTCGCGGGGGAAACACCGGGGAGCTGTTTTTT. Encoded protein: CASSFRGGNTGELFF. Variable domain in full (rest from reference TRBV11-3 and TRBJ2-2): EAGVVQSPRYKIIEKKQPVAFWCNPISGHNTLYWYLQNLGQGPELLIRYENEEAVDDSQLPKDRFSAERLKGVDSTLKIQPAELGDSAVYLCASSFRGGNTGELFFGEGSRLTVL.

The rearrangement uses TRBV18 and TRBJ2-3, with TRBD1 matching 7 bases. Germline assignment: CDR1 KGHSH and CDR2 LQKENI. The CDR3 runs to 15 residues. V trimming: 3 bases; J trimming: 3 bases; junction bases outside the gene matches: 6. The CDR3 loop reads CASSPGTVGTDTQYF. The CDR3 bases are TGTGCCAGCTCACCCGGGACAGTTGGTACAGATACGCAGTATTTT. Looking up the rest from reference TRBV18 and TRBJ2-3 gives the full variable domain: NAGVMQNPRHLVRRRGQEARLRCSPMKGHSHVYWYRQLPEEGLKFMVYLQKENIIDESGMPKERFSAEFPKEGPSILRIQQVVRGDSAAYFCASSPGTVGTDTQYFGPGTRLTVL.

The CDR3 sequence: CASSSTGTGAHEQFF. The CDR3 region has the DNA TGTGCCAGCAGTTCTACCGGGACAGGGGCCCATGAGCAGTTCTTC. The genes are TRBV2 and TRBJ2-1, with 10 positions matching TRBD1. Trimming removed 5 bases from V and 8 bases from J; junction bases left unmatched: 9. The CDR3 has 15 residues. Germline V gene sequence: CDR1 SNHLY, CDR2 FYNNEI.

This chain uses TRBV6-1 with TRBJ2-3; 8 positions agree with TRBD2. This CDR3 region has 17 residues. The V and J ends lost 2 bases and 4 bases, in that order; junction bases with no gene match: 11. The germline V gene encodes CDR1 MNHNS and CDR2 SASEGT. The CDR3 sequence is CASSEHRAGLDADTQYF. CDR3 nucleotide sequence: TGTGCCAGCAGTGAACACCGGGCGGGACTAGACGCAGATACGCAGTATTTT.

The gene calls are TRBV7-8 and TRBJ2-5; D is perhaps TRBD1 (6 bases). The germline gives CDR1 SGHVS, CDR2 FQNEAQ. V was clipped by 3 bases and J by 2 bases, with 7 bases between them. CDR3 length: 13 residues. Written as DNA, the CDR3 is TGTGCCAGCAGCTTGGGACAACAAGAGACCCAGTACTTC. Its translation: CASSLGQQETQYF.

This sequence joins TRBV18 and TRBJ1-1, with TRBD1 identical over 8 bases. The CDR3 has 16 residues. With V trimmed by 0 bases and J by 4 bases, 7 bases remained unmatched. CDR1 and CDR2 (germline): KGHSH, LQKENI. The CDR3 loop reads CASSPPSRGRVTEAFF. CDR3 bases: TGTGCCAGCTCACCACCGTCCAGGGGGCGGGTCACTGAAGCTTTCTTT.

The chain combines TRBV3-1 (or the pseudogene TRBV3-2) with TRBJ2-7; 12 bases fit TRBD1. Trimming at V came to 4 bases and at J to 6 bases, leaving 4 bases not matched to a gene. The CDR3 is made up of 14 amino acids. Germline CDR1 and CDR2: LGHDT and YNNKEL (reference sequence). CDR3 sequence: CASSPGQGAGEQYV. CDR3 bases: TGTGCCAGCAGCCCGGGACAGGGGGCGGGCGAGCAGTACGTC.

The chain carries TRBV30 and TRBJ2-3, with D uncertain. The V gene's germline CDR1 is GTSNPN and CDR2 SVGIG (reference sequence). The length of the CDR3 is 14 residues. V lost 3 bases, J lost 2 bases, and 12 bases lay in between. The CDR3 is CAWRRLDNTDTQYF. The CDR3 nucleotides are TGTGCCTGGAGGCGCCTCGATAACACAGATACGCAGTATTTT.

This chain joins TRBV5-6 and TRBJ1-4, with D uncertain. Germline lookup yields CDR1 SGHDT and CDR2 YYEEEE. The V end lost 4 bases, the J end lost 6 bases, and 10 bases lay between the germline ends. The CDR3 contains 13 residues. The CDR3 DNA follows: TGTGCCAGCAGCCCAAAGCCCGATGAAAAACTGTTTTTT. Protein product: CASSPKPDEKLFF.

Regarding this clone: Other DNA sequences from this sample encode an identical CDR3 as well. The rearrangement links TRBV4-2 to TRBJ1-5, with TRBD1 matching over 11 bases. V gave up 1 base and J gave up 7 bases; unmatched junction bases: 6. There are 16 residues in the CDR3. Germline loops: CDR1 LGHNA, CDR2 YNFKEQ. CDR3 bases: TGTGCCAGCAGCCAAGCCGGGACAGGGGGTCGGCAGCCCCAGCATTTT. Translating gives CASSQAGTGGRQPQHF.